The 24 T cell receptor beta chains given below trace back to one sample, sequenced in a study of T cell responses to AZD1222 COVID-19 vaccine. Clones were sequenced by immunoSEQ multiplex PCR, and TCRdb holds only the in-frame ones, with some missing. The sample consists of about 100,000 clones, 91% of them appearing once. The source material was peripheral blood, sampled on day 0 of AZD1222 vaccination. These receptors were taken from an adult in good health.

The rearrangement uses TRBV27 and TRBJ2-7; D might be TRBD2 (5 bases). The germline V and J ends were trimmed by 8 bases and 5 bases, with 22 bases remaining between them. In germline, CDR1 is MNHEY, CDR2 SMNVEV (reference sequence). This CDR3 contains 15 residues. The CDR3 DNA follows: TGTGCCAGCTCCCGAAGCTTCGGGATTCAGGACGAGCAGTACTTC. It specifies CASSRSFGIQDEQYF.

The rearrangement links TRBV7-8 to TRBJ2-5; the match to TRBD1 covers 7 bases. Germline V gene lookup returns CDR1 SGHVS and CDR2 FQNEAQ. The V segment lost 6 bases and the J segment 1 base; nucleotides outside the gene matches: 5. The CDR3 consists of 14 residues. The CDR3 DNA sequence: TGTGCCAGCAGAAGACAGGGCATCCAAGAGACCCAGTACTTC. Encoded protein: CASRRQGIQETQYF.

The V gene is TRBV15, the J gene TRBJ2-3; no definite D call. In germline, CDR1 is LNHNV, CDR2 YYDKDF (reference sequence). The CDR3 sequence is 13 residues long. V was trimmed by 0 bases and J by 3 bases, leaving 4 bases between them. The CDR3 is CATSRDRTDTQYF. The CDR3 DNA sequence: TGTGCCACCAGCAGAGATAGGACAGATACGCAGTATTTT.

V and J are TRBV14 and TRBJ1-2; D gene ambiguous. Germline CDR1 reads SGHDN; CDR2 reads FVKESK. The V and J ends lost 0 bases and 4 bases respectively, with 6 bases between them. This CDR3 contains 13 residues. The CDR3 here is CASSQDFSYGYTF. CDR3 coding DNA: TGTGCCAGCAGCCAAGATTTTAGCTATGGCTACACCTTC.

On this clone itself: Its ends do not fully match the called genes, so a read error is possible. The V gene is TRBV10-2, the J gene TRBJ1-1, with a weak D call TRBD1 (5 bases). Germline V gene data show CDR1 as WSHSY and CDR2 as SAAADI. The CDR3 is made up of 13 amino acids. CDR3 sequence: CASRGTLKTEAFF. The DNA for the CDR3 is TGCGCCAGCAGGGGGACCCTGAAAACTGAAGCTTTCTTT.

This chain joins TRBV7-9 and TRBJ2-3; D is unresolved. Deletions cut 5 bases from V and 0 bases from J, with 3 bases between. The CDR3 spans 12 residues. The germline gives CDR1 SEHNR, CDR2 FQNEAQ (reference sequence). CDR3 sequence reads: CASSPSTDTQYF. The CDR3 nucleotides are TGTGCCAGCAGCCCTAGCACAGATACGCAGTATTTT. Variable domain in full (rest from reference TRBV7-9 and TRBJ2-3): DTGVSQNPRHKITKRGQNVTFRCDPISEHNRLYWYRQTLGQGPEFLTYFQNEAQLEKSRLLSDRFSAERPKGSFSTLEIQRTEQGDSAMYLCASSPSTDTQYFGPGTRLTVL.

CDR3 loop: CASRRDGNQPQHF. For the CDR3, the DNA is TGTGCCAGTAGACGGGACGGCAATCAGCCCCAGCATTTT. The gene calls are TRBV19 and TRBJ1-5; a weak D match, TRBD1 (5 bases). The V and J ends lost 6 bases and 2 bases respectively, with 8 bases between them. This CDR3 is 13 amino acids long. Germline values: CDR1 LNHDA, CDR2 SQIVND (reference sequence).

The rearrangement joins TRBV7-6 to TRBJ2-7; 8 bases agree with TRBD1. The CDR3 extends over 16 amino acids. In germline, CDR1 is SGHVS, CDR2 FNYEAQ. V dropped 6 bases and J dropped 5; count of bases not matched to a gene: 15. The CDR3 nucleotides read TGTGCCAGCAGAGACTCAGGGGGCGCGTCCCCCCACGAGCAGTACTTC. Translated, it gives CASRDSGGASPHEQYF.

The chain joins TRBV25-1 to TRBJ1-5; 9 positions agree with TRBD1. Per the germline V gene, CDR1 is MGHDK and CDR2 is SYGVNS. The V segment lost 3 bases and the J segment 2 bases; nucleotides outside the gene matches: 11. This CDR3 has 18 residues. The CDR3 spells CASSDTRTGVRGNQPQHF. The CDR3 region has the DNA TGTGCCAGCAGTGATACTCGGACAGGGGTACGTGGCAATCAGCCCCAGCATTTT.

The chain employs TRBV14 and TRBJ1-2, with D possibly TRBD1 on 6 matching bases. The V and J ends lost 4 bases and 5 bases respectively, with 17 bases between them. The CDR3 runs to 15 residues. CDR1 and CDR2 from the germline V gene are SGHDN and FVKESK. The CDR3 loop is CASSPRDINVYGYTF. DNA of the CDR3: TGTGCCAGCAGCCCCCGGGACATCAACGTATATGGCTACACCTTC.

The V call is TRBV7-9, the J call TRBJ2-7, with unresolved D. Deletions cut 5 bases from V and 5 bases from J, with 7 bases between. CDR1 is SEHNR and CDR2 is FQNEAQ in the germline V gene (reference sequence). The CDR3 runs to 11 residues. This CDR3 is CASSRSDEQYF. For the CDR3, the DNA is TGTGCCAGCAGCCGCTCGGACGAGCAGTACTTC.

CDR3: CASSSLSTDTQYF. For the CDR3, the DNA is TGCGCCAGCAGCTCCTTATCTACAGATACGCAGTATTTT. This rearrangement joins TRBV5-1 to TRBJ2-3; no firm D call. The germline V gene has CDR1 SGHRS and CDR2 YFSETQ. V gave up 3 bases and J gave up 3 bases, with 8 bases separating them. This CDR3 has 13 residues. Full variable domain (outside the CDR3, taken from reference TRBV5-1 and TRBJ2-3): KAGVTQTPRYLIKTRGQQVTLSCSPISGHRSVSWYQQTPGQGLQFLFEYFSETQRNKGNFPGRFSGRQFSNSRSEMNVSTLELGDSALYLCASSSLSTDTQYFGPGTRLTVL.

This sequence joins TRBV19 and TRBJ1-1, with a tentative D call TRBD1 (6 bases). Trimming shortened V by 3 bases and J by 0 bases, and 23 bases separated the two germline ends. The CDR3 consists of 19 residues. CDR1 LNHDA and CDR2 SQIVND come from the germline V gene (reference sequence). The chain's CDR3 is CASSIWGGQLRHLNTEAFF. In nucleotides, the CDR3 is TGTGCCAGTAGTATCTGGGGGGGCCAACTGCGGCACCTGAACACTGAAGCTTTCTTT. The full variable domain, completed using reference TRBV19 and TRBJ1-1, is DGGITQSPKYLFRKEGQNVTLSCEQNLNHDAMYWYRQDPGQGLRLIYYSQIVNDFQKGDIAEGYSVSREKKESFPLTVTSAQKNPTAFYLCASSIWGGQLRHLNTEAFFGQGTRLTVV.

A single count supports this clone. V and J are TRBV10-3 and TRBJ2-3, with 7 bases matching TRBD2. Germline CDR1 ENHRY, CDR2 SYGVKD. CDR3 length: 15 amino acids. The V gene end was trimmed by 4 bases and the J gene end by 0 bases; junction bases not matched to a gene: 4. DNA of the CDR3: TGTGCCATCAGTGTGGGGACTACCAGCACAGATACGCAGTATTTT. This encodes CAISVGTTSTDTQYF.

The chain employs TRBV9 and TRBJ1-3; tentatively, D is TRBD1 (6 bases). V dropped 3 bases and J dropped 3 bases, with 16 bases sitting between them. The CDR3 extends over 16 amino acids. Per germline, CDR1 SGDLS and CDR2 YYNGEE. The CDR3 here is CASSAPKGGFGNTIYF. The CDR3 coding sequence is TGTGCCAGCAGCGCCCCTAAGGGGGGGTTTGGAAACACCATATATTTT. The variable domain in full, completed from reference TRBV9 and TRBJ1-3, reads DSGVTQTPKHLITATGQRVTLRCSPRSGDLSVYWYQQSLDQGLQFLIQYYNGEERAKGNILERFSAQQFPDLHSELNLSSLELGDSALYFCASSAPKGGFGNTIYFGEGSWLTVV.

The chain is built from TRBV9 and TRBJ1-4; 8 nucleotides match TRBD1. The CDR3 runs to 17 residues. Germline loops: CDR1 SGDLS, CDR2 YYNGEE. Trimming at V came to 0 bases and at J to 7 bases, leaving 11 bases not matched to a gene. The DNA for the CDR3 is TGTGCCAGCAGCGTAGGCCAGGGGGCGTTTCTAGTTGAAAAACTGTTTTTT. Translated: CASSVGQGAFLVEKLFF.

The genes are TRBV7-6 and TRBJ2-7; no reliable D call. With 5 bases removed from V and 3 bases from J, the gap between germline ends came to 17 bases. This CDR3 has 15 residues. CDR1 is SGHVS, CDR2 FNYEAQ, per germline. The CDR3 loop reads CASSLTDGPHYEQYF. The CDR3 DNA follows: TGTGCCAGCAGCCTTACCGACGGGCCCCACTACGAGCAGTACTTC.

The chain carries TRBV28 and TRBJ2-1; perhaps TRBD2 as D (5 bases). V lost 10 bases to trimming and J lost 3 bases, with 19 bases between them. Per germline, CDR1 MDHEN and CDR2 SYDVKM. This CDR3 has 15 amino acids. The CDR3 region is CATFNWAGGYNEQFF. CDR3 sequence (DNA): TGTGCCACCTTTAACTGGGCGGGTGGCTACAATGAGCAGTTCTTC.

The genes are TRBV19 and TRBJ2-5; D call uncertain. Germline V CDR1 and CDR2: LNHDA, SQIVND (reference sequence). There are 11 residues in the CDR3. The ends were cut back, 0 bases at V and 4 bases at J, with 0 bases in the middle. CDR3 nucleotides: TGTGCCAGTAGTATAGAAGAGACCCAGTACTTC. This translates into CASSIEETQYF.

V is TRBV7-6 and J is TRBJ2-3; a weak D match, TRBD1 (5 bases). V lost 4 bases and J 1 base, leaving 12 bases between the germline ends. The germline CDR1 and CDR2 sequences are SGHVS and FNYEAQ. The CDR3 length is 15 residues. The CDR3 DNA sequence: TGTGCCAGCAGCTCCTGGACAAAGGGCACAGATACGCAGTATTTT. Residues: CASSSWTKGTDTQYF.

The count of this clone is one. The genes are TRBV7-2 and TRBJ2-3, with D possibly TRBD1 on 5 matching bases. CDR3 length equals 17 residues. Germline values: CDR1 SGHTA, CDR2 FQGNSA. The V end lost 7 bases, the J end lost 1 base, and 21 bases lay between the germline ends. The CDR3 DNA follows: TGTGCCAGCACCTTCAGGGCGGCGGACCTCCGCACAGATACGCAGTATTTT. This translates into CASTFRAADLRTDTQYF. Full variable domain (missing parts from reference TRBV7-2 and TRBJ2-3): GAGVSQSPSNKVTEKGKDVELRCDPISGHTALYWYRQSLGQGLEFLIYFQGNSAPDKSGLPSDRFSAERTGGSVSTLTIQRTQQEDSAVYLCASTFRAADLRTDTQYFGPGTRLTVL.

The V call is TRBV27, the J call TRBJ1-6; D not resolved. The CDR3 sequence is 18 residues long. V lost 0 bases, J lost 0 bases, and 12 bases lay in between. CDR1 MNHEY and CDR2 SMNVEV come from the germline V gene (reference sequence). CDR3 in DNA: TGTGCCAGCAGTTTATCTGGAGGGTTGAGCTCCTATAATTCACCCCTCCACTTT. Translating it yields CASSLSGGLSSYNSPLHF.

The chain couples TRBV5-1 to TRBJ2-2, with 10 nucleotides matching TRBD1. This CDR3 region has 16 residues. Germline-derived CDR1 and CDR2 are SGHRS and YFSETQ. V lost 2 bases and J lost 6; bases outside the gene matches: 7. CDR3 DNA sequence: TGCGCCAGCAGCTTAGTTGCGGGACAGGGGCCCGGGGAGCTGTTTTTT. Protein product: CASSLVAGQGPGELFF.

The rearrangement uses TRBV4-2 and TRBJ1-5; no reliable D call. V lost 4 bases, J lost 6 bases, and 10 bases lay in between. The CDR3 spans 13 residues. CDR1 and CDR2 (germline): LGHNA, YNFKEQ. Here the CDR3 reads CASSPGLSQPQHF. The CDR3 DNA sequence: TGTGCCAGCAGCCCAGGCTTGAGTCAGCCCCAGCATTTT.